This T cell receptor (beta chain) is from a study of early T cells in non-severe SARS-CoV-2 infection. Overall study: The study sequenced bulk RNA from unsorted whole blood, with chains unpaired.

The library protocol tagged individual cDNA molecules with unique molecular identifiers. One entry per CDR3 protein results from TCRdb running MiXCR on the 5' RACE reads. The table has about 45,000 distinct CDR3 sequences, 9.5% to 13% seen once; the top ten hold 20% to 25%. Germline V gene sequence: CDR1 MNHNY, CDR2 SVGAGI (reference sequence). This CDR3 region has 16 residues. This clonotype occurred a few times. Its antigen is unidentified. A read error may produce the germline difference seen at one junction end. General observations from the study: Anti-spike CD8 responses were favored in VDJdb matching, and private and CD4 specificities were missed.

The TCR was taken from an adult who was a healthcare worker with PCR-confirmed SARS-CoV-2 infection or an uninfected control (not recorded which). Sequencing used whole blood. This chain uses TRBV6-6 with TRBJ1-1, with 10 bases fitting TRBD1. The CDR3 DNA sequence: TGTGCCAGCAGTCATGGACAGGGGGTTTCGAACACTGAAGTTTTCTTT. It is translated as CASSHGQGVSNTEVFF.